A selection of T cell receptor beta chains follows, all from one sample in a study of technical replicates of blood from a few donors. The method was immunoSEQ multiplex PCR; TCRdb's version includes in-frame clones alone and lacks a portion of them. The sample contains some 66,000 clones, around 87% of which appear only once. What was sequenced was PBMCs. The receptors originated from a human donor in good health. Some clones in this sample may be carry-over from other donors' samples. Each CDR3 is given with its conserved first and last residue. Each record gives: D gene, CDR3 length, J gene, clone size, V gene, CDR3 protein, CDR3 DNA. A D gene is named only where the DNA matches it firmly. Clone size, where shown, is once, few, many, or a class for clones that have expanded.

d_gene: NA; len: 14; j_gene: TRBJ2-7; abundance: NA; v_gene: TRBV6-9; CDR3aa: CASVKQVPLYEQYF; CDR3nt: TGTGCCAGCGTCAAGCAAGTCCCCCTATACGAGCAGTACTTC
d_gene: TRBD1; len: 15; j_gene: TRBJ1-1; abundance: NA; v_gene: TRBV7-9; CDR3aa: CASSFRDRGQGEAFF; CDR3nt: TGTGCCAGCAGCTTCCGGGACAGGGGGCAGGGTGAAGCTTTCTTT
d_gene: NA; len: 14; j_gene: TRBJ1-2; abundance: NA; v_gene: TRBV7-9; CDR3aa: CASSQDTIHYGYTF; CDR3nt: TGTGCCAGCAGCCAGGACACAATTCATTATGGCTACACCTTC
d_gene: NA; len: 13; j_gene: TRBJ2-1; abundance: NA; v_gene: TRBV27; CDR3aa: CASSLSPWLEQFF; CDR3nt: TGTGCCAGCAGTTTATCCCCGTGGCTTGAGCAGTTCTTC
d_gene: NA; len: 14; j_gene: TRBJ1-2; abundance: NA; v_gene: TRBV19; CDR3aa: CASSPPEAGWGYTF; CDR3nt: TGTGCCAGTAGTCCCCCCGAAGCAGGATGGGGCTACACCTTC
d_gene: TRBD2; len: 14; j_gene: TRBJ2-2; abundance: NA; v_gene: TRBV7-3; CDR3aa: CASQRESGTGELFF; CDR3nt: TGTGCCAGCCAGCGGGAGTCGGGGACCGGGGAGCTGTTTTTT
d_gene: TRBD1; len: 13; j_gene: TRBJ2-5; abundance: NA; v_gene: TRBV18; CDR3aa: CASSQTGEETQYF; CDR3nt: TGTGCCAGCTCACAAACAGGGGAAGAGACCCAGTACTTC
d_gene: TRBD1; len: 15; j_gene: TRBJ2-5; abundance: NA; v_gene: TRBV4-3; CDR3aa: CASSPRQGARETQYF; CDR3nt: TGCGCCAGCAGCCCTCGCCAGGGGGCTCGAGAGACCCAGTACTTC
d_gene: NA; len: 15; j_gene: TRBJ2-7; abundance: NA; v_gene: TRBV7-6; CDR3aa: CASSFPPGNTYEQYF; CDR3nt: TGTGCCAGCAGCTTTCCCCCAGGAAACACCTACGAGCAGTACTTC
d_gene: NA; len: 17; j_gene: TRBJ1-2; abundance: NA; v_gene: TRBV4-2; CDR3aa: CASSQTDRAQGLSGYTF; CDR3nt: TGTGCCAGCAGCCAGACCGATCGGGCCCAGGGGTTAAGTGGCTACACCTTC
d_gene: TRBD2; len: 15; j_gene: TRBJ2-5; abundance: NA; v_gene: TRBV4-1; CDR3aa: CASSQSATSVETQYF; CDR3nt: TGCGCCAGCAGCCAATCGGCGACTAGCGTTGAGACCCAGTACTTC
d_gene: TRBD1; len: 16; j_gene: TRBJ2-2; abundance: NA; v_gene: TRBV11-2; CDR3aa: CASSFRTGAYTGELFF; CDR3nt: TGTGCCAGCAGCTTTCGGACAGGGGCTTACACCGGGGAGCTGTTTTTT
d_gene: TRBD1; len: 15; j_gene: TRBJ2-5; abundance: NA; v_gene: TRBV7-3; CDR3aa: CASSLGYDRVETQYF; CDR3nt: TGTGCCAGCAGCTTAGGATACGACAGGGTAGAGACCCAGTACTTC
d_gene: TRBD2; len: 16; j_gene: TRBJ2-3; abundance: once; v_gene: TRBV5-1; CDR3aa: CASSLLAGGITDTQYF; CDR3nt: TGCGCCAGCAGCTTATTAGCGGGAGGGATCACAGATACGCAGTATTTT
d_gene: NA; len: 15; j_gene: TRBJ2-7; abundance: NA; v_gene: TRBV18; CDR3aa: CASSPGQGGSYEQYF; CDR3nt: TGTGCCAGCTCACCAGGTCAGGGAGGCTCCTACGAGCAGTACTTC
d_gene: TRBD2; len: 16; j_gene: TRBJ2-3; abundance: NA; v_gene: TRBV7-8; CDR3aa: CASSFTSGLYTDTQYF; CDR3nt: TGTGCCAGCAGCTTCACTAGCGGGTTGTACACAGATACGCAGTATTTT
d_gene: TRBD1; len: 14; j_gene: TRBJ1-1; abundance: NA; v_gene: TRBV30; CDR3aa: CAWSHTGGSTEAFF; CDR3nt: TGTGCCTGGAGCCATACAGGGGGGAGCACTGAAGCTTTCTTT
d_gene: TRBD2; len: 13; j_gene: TRBJ2-1; abundance: NA; v_gene: TRBV11-1; CDR3aa: CASVSGNKDEQFF; CDR3nt: TGTGCCAGCGTTAGCGGGAATAAGGATGAGCAGTTCTTC
d_gene: TRBD1; len: 15; j_gene: TRBJ2-3; abundance: once; v_gene: TRBV9; CDR3aa: CASSGGQGAGDTQYF; CDR3nt: TGTGCCAGCAGCGGGGGACAGGGGGCCGGGGATACGCAGTATTTT
d_gene: TRBD1; len: 13; j_gene: TRBJ2-7; abundance: NA; v_gene: TRBV5-1; CDR3aa: CASSTRDSRRQYF; CDR3nt: TGCGCCAGCAGCACGAGGGACAGCCGAAGGCAGTACTTC
d_gene: NA; len: 13; j_gene: TRBJ2-7; abundance: NA; v_gene: TRBV6-1; CDR3aa: CASSEGAPYEQYF; CDR3nt: TGTGCCAGCAGTGAGGGGGCCCCCTACGAGCAGTACTTC
d_gene: TRBD1; len: 15; j_gene: TRBJ1-5; abundance: once; v_gene: TRBV5-6; CDR3aa: CASSWTGPGNQPQHF; CDR3nt: TGTGCCAGCAGCTGGACAGGGCCCGGCAATCAGCCCCAGCATTTT
d_gene: TRBD2; len: 15; j_gene: TRBJ2-7; abundance: NA; v_gene: TRBV29-1; CDR3aa: CSVAGTSGSSYEQYF; CDR3nt: TGCAGCGTGGCCGGGACTAGCGGGAGCTCCTACGAGCAGTACTTC
d_gene: NA; len: 14; j_gene: TRBJ2-1; abundance: NA; v_gene: TRBV30; CDR3aa: CAWSKLADVNEQFF; CDR3nt: TGTGCCTGGAGTAAACTAGCAGATGTCAATGAGCAGTTCTTC
d_gene: NA; len: 14; j_gene: TRBJ2-7; abundance: NA; v_gene: TRBV5-4; CDR3aa: CASSLAQGINEQYF; CDR3nt: TGTGCCAGCAGCTTGGCCCAGGGCATCAACGAGCAGTACTTC
d_gene: NA; len: 15; j_gene: TRBJ2-1; abundance: NA; v_gene: TRBV5-6; CDR3aa: CASSGGGRSYNEQFF; CDR3nt: TGTGCCAGCAGCGGCGGAGGGCGTTCCTACAATGAGCAGTTCTTC
d_gene: TRBD1; len: 17; j_gene: TRBJ1-3; abundance: NA; v_gene: TRBV6-1; CDR3aa: CASSESTGGRSGNTIYF; CDR3nt: TGTGCCAGCAGTGAATCAACAGGGGGCAGGTCTGGAAACACCATATATTTT
d_gene: NA; len: 11; j_gene: TRBJ2-1; abundance: NA; v_gene: TRBV7-8; CDR3aa: CASSSRNEQFF; CDR3nt: TGTGCCAGCAGTTCGCGAAATGAGCAGTTCTTC
d_gene: TRBD1; len: 18; j_gene: TRBJ2-2; abundance: NA; v_gene: TRBV9; CDR3aa: CASSLTPGTGGPTGELFF; CDR3nt: TGTGCCAGCAGCCTCACTCCCGGGACAGGGGGCCCGACCGGGGAGCTGTTTTTT
d_gene: NA; len: 14; j_gene: TRBJ2-6; abundance: NA; v_gene: TRBV19; CDR3aa: CASSIGSGANVLTF; CDR3nt: TGTGCCAGTAGTATAGGGAGTGGGGCCAACGTCCTGACTTTC
d_gene: NA; len: 15; j_gene: TRBJ2-1; abundance: NA; v_gene: TRBV6-6; CDR3aa: CASRKADTSYNEQFF; CDR3nt: TGTGCCAGCAGAAAAGCGGATACCTCCTACAATGAGCAGTTCTTC
d_gene: TRBD2; len: 16; j_gene: TRBJ2-1; abundance: NA; v_gene: TRBV28; CDR3aa: CASSPFGLAGVFEQFF; CDR3nt: TGTGCCAGCAGTCCTTTTGGACTAGCGGGAGTCTTTGAGCAGTTCTTC
d_gene: TRBD1; len: 16; j_gene: TRBJ1-5; abundance: NA; v_gene: TRBV7-8; CDR3aa: CASSGGGQNSNQPQHF; CDR3nt: TGTGCCAGCAGCGGTGGGGGACAGAATAGCAATCAGCCCCAGCATTTT
d_gene: TRBD1; len: 16; j_gene: TRBJ2-3; abundance: NA; v_gene: TRBV7-9; CDR3aa: CASSSSPGQGTDTQYF; CDR3nt: TGTGCCAGCAGCTCGTCCCCAGGACAGGGCACAGATACGCAGTATTTT
d_gene: TRBD1; len: 17; j_gene: TRBJ2-2; abundance: NA; v_gene: TRBV19; CDR3aa: CASSIGQDRGGGGELFF; CDR3nt: TGTGCCAGTAGTATAGGCCAAGACAGGGGTGGTGGCGGGGAGCTGTTTTTT
d_gene: TRBD1; len: 13; j_gene: TRBJ1-2; abundance: NA; v_gene: TRBV6-5; CDR3aa: CASSSDRGSRYTF; CDR3nt: TGTGCCAGCAGCTCCGACAGGGGTAGTAGGTACACCTTC
d_gene: NA; len: 17; j_gene: TRBJ2-2; abundance: NA; v_gene: TRBV10-3; CDR3aa: CAISEPSEVGSTGELFF; CDR3nt: TGTGCCATCAGTGAGCCGTCCGAGGTCGGGAGCACCGGGGAGCTGTTTTTT
d_gene: NA; len: 11; j_gene: TRBJ2-3; abundance: once; v_gene: TRBV19; CDR3aa: CASSTSDTQYF; CDR3nt: TGTGCCAGTAGTACCTCTGATACGCAGTATTTT
d_gene: NA; len: 12; j_gene: TRBJ2-5; abundance: NA; v_gene: TRBV7-9; CDR3aa: CASSFAAETQYF; CDR3nt: TGTGCCAGCAGCTTTGCGGCGGAGACCCAGTACTTC
d_gene: NA; len: 12; j_gene: TRBJ1-2; abundance: NA; v_gene: TRBV10-3; CDR3aa: CATRDLGYGYTF; CDR3nt: TGTGCCACCAGGGACTTGGGCTATGGCTACACCTTC
d_gene: TRBD2; len: 15; j_gene: TRBJ2-1; abundance: many; v_gene: TRBV6-4; CDR3aa: CASSNSGGDYNEQFF; CDR3nt: TGTGCCAGCAGTAATAGCGGGGGAGACTACAATGAGCAGTTCTTC
d_gene: NA; len: 13; j_gene: TRBJ1-2; abundance: NA; v_gene: TRBV5-1; CDR3aa: CASRPPGGAGYTF; CDR3nt: TGCGCCAGCAGACCGCCGGGGGGCGCGGGCTACACCTTC
d_gene: TRBD1; len: 15; j_gene: TRBJ1-4; abundance: NA; v_gene: TRBV5-4; CDR3aa: CASSLTGGANEKLFF; CDR3nt: TGTGCCAGCAGCTTGACAGGGGGGGCGAATGAAAAACTGTTTTTT
d_gene: NA; len: 16; j_gene: TRBJ2-2; abundance: NA; v_gene: TRBV6-5; CDR3aa: CASSSRTLQNTGELFF; CDR3nt: TGTGCCAGCAGTTCCCGGACACTCCAGAACACCGGGGAGCTGTTTTTT
d_gene: TRBD2; len: 15; j_gene: TRBJ2-7; abundance: NA; v_gene: TRBV7-3; CDR3aa: CASSLTGGGTYEQYF; CDR3nt: TGTGCCAGCAGCTTAACTGGCGGGGGAACCTACGAGCAGTACTTC
d_gene: TRBD2; len: 18; j_gene: TRBJ2-3; abundance: NA; v_gene: TRBV5-1; CDR3aa: CASSLGSSGIASTDTQYF; CDR3nt: TGCGCCAGCAGCTTGGGCTCTAGCGGAATTGCTAGCACAGATACGCAGTATTTT
d_gene: TRBD2; len: 15; j_gene: TRBJ2-5; abundance: NA; v_gene: TRBV18; CDR3aa: CASSPNRGGPETQYF; CDR3nt: TGTGCCAGCTCACCAAACCGGGGGGGCCCCGAGACCCAGTACTTC
d_gene: TRBD2; len: 15; j_gene: TRBJ2-1; abundance: NA; v_gene: TRBV2; CDR3aa: CASRAAGGPGSEQFF; CDR3nt: TGTGCCAGCAGGGCAGCGGGAGGGCCTGGATCTGAGCAGTTCTTC
d_gene: TRBD2; len: 19; j_gene: TRBJ2-2; abundance: NA; v_gene: TRBV7-9; CDR3aa: CASSLAGLAGVANTGELFF; CDR3nt: TGTGCCAGCAGCTTAGCCGGACTAGCGGGGGTCGCGAACACCGGGGAGCTGTTTTTT
d_gene: NA; len: 15; j_gene: TRBJ2-1; abundance: few; v_gene: TRBV7-8; CDR3aa: CASSPAGLTRNEQFF; CDR3nt: TGTGCCAGCAGCCCCGCTGGACTAACACGGAATGAGCAGTTCTTC
d_gene: NA; len: 16; j_gene: TRBJ1-4; abundance: NA; v_gene: TRBV4-2; CDR3aa: CASSQVGVGESEKLFF; CDR3nt: TGTGCCAGCAGCCAAGTCGGGGTGGGAGAAAGTGAAAAACTGTTTTTT
d_gene: TRBD2; len: 15; j_gene: TRBJ2-5; abundance: NA; v_gene: TRBV5-4; CDR3aa: CASSFRGGLWETQYF; CDR3nt: TGTGCCAGCAGCTTTCGGGGGGGCCTGTGGGAGACCCAGTACTTC